This TCR beta chain is drawn from a study of cytomegalovirus exposure and HLA in healthy donors. As for this clone: No antigen is known for it.

Primers for the PCR totalled 60 Vbeta and 13 Jbeta. The method was immunoSEQ multiplex PCR; TCRdb's version includes in-frame clones alone and lacks a portion of them. The profile shows 70,000 to 85,000 clones, over 70% of them singletons. Study results and caveats: Fewer N-insertions than the 666-donor mean were reportedly shown by an Asian-associated ancestry cluster in a later analysis. TCR beta sequences reportedly predicted the HLA-A and HLA-B alleles of most subjects accurately. Per a prior analysis, the majority of TCR beta V segments were productive roughly 90% or roughly 30% of the time.

The CDR3 covers 14 residues. Germline CDR1 MDHEN, CDR2 SYDVKM. The trim removed 8 bases at V and 3 bases at J, leaving 6 bases unmatched. This TCR was sampled from a man in his forties in good health and CMV-seropositive. The chain recombines TRBV28 with TRBJ1-2; 10 nucleotides agree with TRBD1. Sequenced material: PBMCs. DNA for the CDR3: TGTGCCAGCGTTCCGGGACAGGGGCACTATGGCTACACCTTC. This codes for CASVPGQGHYGYTF.